The clone carrying this TCR beta chain was seen a handful of times. The data were produced by immunoSEQ multiplex PCR, yet TCRdb's version contains in-frame clones alone and is incomplete. The top ten clones hold approximately 2.4% of a sample with roughly 410,000 clones, 70% to 90% of them seen once. V dropped 0 bases and J dropped 0 bases, with 8 bases sitting between them. CDR1 MNHNS and CDR2 SASEGT come from the germline V gene. The CDR3 has 16 amino acids. This sample is drawn from a study of blood T cell repertoires in COVID-19. The sequencing input was peripheral blood. The TCR originated in a woman aged 55-70 years with COVID-19, enrolled during active disease. The chain is built from TRBV6-1 and TRBJ1-4, with D maybe TRBD1 (6 bases). The CDR3 is CASSEAAGATNEKLFF. In DNA, the CDR3 is TGTGCCAGCAGTGAAGCGGCAGGGGCAACTAATGAAAAACTGTTTTTT.